This TCR beta chain originates from a study of blood T cell repertoires in COVID-19. Study-wide background: Researchers got acute and convalescent COVID-19 samples from the United States, Italy and Spain. T cells, B-cell-depleted T cells, or PBMCs supplied cDNA or gDNA.

Germline V CDR1 and CDR2: LGHDT, YNNKEL (reference sequence). The V end lost 1 base, the J end lost 4 bases, and 10 bases lay between the germline ends. The CDR3 is 14 residues long. Per the study methods: Amplification with reference gene primers provided the estimates of nucleated cell counts. Profiling relied on immunoSEQ multiplex PCR, and the TCRdb table lists in-frame clones only, not all of them. The D gene and trimming were derived from the DNA, and the V and J assignments and clone size from that table. This sample has about 240,000 clones, with roughly 86% found just once. Clinical history as reported by participants underpinned cohort assignment.

J is TRBJ1-2 and V is TRBV3-1 (or the pseudogene TRBV3-2); D unclear. Source material: PBMCs or T cells enriched from blood (not recorded which). The receptor was isolated from a woman in her thirties or forties with acute COVID-19. CDR3 bases: TGTGCCAGCAGCCAAGGTCTTCAGATCTATGGCTACACCTTC. As protein: CASSQGLQIYGYTF.